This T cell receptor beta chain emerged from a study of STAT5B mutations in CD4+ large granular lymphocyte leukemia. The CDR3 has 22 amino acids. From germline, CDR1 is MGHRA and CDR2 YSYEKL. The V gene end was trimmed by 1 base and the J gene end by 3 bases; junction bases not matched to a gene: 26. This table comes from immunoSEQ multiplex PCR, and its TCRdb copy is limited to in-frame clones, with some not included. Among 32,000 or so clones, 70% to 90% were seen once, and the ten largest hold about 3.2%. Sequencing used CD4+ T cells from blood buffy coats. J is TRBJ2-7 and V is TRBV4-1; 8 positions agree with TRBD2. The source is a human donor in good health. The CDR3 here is CASSQALFRDTLGSGRGYEQYF. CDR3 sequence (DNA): TGCGCCAGCAGCCAAGCCCTTTTCCGGGACACCCTCGGGAGCGGGAGAGGCTACGAGCAGTACTTC.